The 14 T cell receptor beta chains below all came from one sample that was sequenced in a study of T cell responses to AZD1222 COVID-19 vaccine. Sequenced by immunoSEQ multiplex PCR; TCRdb stores in-frame clones only, minus some. The sample has around 140,000 clones; approximately 92% are singletons. The source material was peripheral blood, sampled on day 0 of AZD1222 vaccination. Receptors originate from an adult in good health.

The V gene is TRBV6-5, the J gene TRBJ1-1, with 10 positions matching TRBD1. The V and J ends lost 2 bases and 5 bases, in that order; junction bases with no gene match: 8. CDR1 MNHEY and CDR2 SVGAGI come from the germline V gene. The CDR3 extends over 16 amino acids. The CDR3 DNA is TGTGCCAGCAGTTACCCTCCCCCGGGACAGGGGACTGAAGCTTTCTTT. This codes for CASSYPPPGQGTEAFF.

V gene TRBV6-1 combines with J gene TRBJ1-6; 11 bases match TRBD1. Germline V CDR1 and CDR2: MNHNS, SASEGT. The V gene end was trimmed by 2 bases and the J gene end by 9 bases; junction bases not matched to a gene: 6. This CDR3 has 16 amino acids. The CDR3 region is CASSETGTGGGSPLHF. The CDR3 DNA reads as TGTGCCAGCAGTGAAACCGGGACAGGGGGAGGTTCACCCCTCCACTTT.

The chain joins TRBV5-6 to TRBJ1-6, with D possibly being TRBD1 (6 bases). Trimming took off 4 bases at V and 7 bases at J, with 15 bases between the two ends. The CDR3 spans 15 residues. Per the germline V gene, CDR1 is SGHDT and CDR2 is YYEEEE. In DNA, the CDR3 is TGTGCCAGCAGCCCGCTCAGGGGCCCAAATTCACCCCTCCACTTT. Encoded protein: CASSPLRGPNSPLHF.

The chain is built from TRBV15 and TRBJ1-2; D is perhaps TRBD1 (6 bases). Trimming pared 3 bases from V and 0 bases from J, leaving 11 bases between. The CDR3 has 15 residues. In germline, CDR1 is LNHNV, CDR2 YYDKDF (reference sequence). CDR3 sequence reads: CATSSDGTSNYGYTF. The CDR3 nucleotides are TGTGCCACCAGCAGCGACGGGACATCTAACTATGGCTACACCTTC.

The chain carries TRBV2 and TRBJ1-2, with a tentative D call TRBD1 (5 bases). V was clipped by 1 base and J by 4 bases, with 10 bases between them. Germline lookup yields CDR1 SNHLY and CDR2 FYNNEI. This CDR3 has 14 amino acids. The CDR3 sequence is CASSEGRGAYGYTF. CDR3 bases: TGTGCCAGCAGTGAAGGGCGAGGGGCCTATGGCTACACCTTC.

The chain has TRBV4-1 and TRBJ2-7; D is unclear. There are 11 residues in the CDR3. CDR1 and CDR2 from the germline V gene are MGHRA and YSYEKL. The V end was cut by 4 bases, the J end by 3 bases, with 4 bases between. CDR3 region: CASSLNYEQYF. CDR3 nucleotides: TGCGCCAGCAGCCTAAACTACGAGCAGTACTTC.

This chain uses TRBV28 with TRBJ2-1; D possibly corresponds to TRBD2 (6 bases). Trimming took 2 bases from V and 0 from J, leaving 32 bases between them. CDR1 and CDR2 from the germline V gene are MDHEN and SYDVKM. There are 23 residues in the CDR3. The CDR3 nucleotides are TGTGCCAGCAGTTTAGGACCAAGGACGGATGTCAATCTAGGGAGGAGCTCCTACAATGAGCAGTTCTTC. This codes for CASSLGPRTDVNLGRSSYNEQFF.

This rearrangement joins TRBV7-8 to TRBJ2-5; no clear D. CDR1 is SGHVS and CDR2 is FQNEAQ in the germline V gene. The CDR3 is made up of 14 amino acids. The germline V and J ends were trimmed by 5 bases and 5 bases, with 15 bases remaining between them. CDR3 DNA: TGTGCCAGCAGCCCCCGCCCCGTCCGGGAGACCCAGTACTTC. Protein: CASSPRPVRETQYF.

This chain links TRBV10-3 with TRBJ1-1, with D hard to call. CDR3 length: 13 amino acids. Trimming shortened V by 7 bases and J by 1 base, and 10 bases separated the two germline ends. Germline V gene data show CDR1 as ENHRY and CDR2 as SYGVKD. CDR3 region: CAIKAQENTEAFF. The CDR3 nucleotides are TGTGCCATCAAGGCCCAGGAGAACACTGAAGCTTTCTTT.

The chain is built from TRBV6-5 and TRBJ2-3, with a weak D call TRBD2 (5 bases). V was shortened by 1 base and J by 0 bases, with 8 bases between the two germline ends. The germline V gene has CDR1 MNHEY and CDR2 SVGAGI. The CDR3 contains 15 residues. CDR3 in DNA: TGTGCCAGCAGTTACTTTGCGGGTAGCACAGATACGCAGTATTTT. Protein sequence: CASSYFAGSTDTQYF.

The V gene is TRBV15, the J gene TRBJ2-5; TRBD1 aligns across 7 bases. The CDR3 totals 16 residues. Germline CDR1 and CDR2: LNHNV and YYDKDF (reference sequence). J gave up 2 bases and V 1 base, and 7 bases lay outside the gene matches. In DNA form, the CDR3 reads TGTGCCACCAGCAGAGCTGTACAGGGGATGCAAGAGACCCAGTACTTC. It translates to CATSRAVQGMQETQYF.

The chain combines TRBV27 with TRBJ2-7, with 7 bases lining up with TRBD2. With V trimmed by 11 bases and J by 0 bases, 19 bases remained unmatched. Germline lookup yields CDR1 MNHEY and CDR2 SMNVEV (reference sequence). The CDR3 consists of 17 residues. The DNA for the CDR3 is TGTGCCGCTCTTGGTTACTCTCGGCTAGCGGACTCCTACGAGCAGTACTTC. Amino acid sequence: CAALGYSRLADSYEQYF.

The chain recombines TRBV15 with TRBJ2-5; 7 bases match TRBD1. Trimming removed 3 bases from V and 5 bases from J; junction bases left unmatched: 6. The CDR3 length is 14 residues. Germline V gene sequence: CDR1 LNHNV, CDR2 YYDKDF (reference sequence). Here the CDR3 DNA reads TGTGCCACCAGCAGTTTAGGGGGCGTCGAGACCCAGTACTTC. Its protein is CATSSLGGVETQYF.

V usage is TRBV5-1 and J usage is TRBJ2-5; D perhaps matches TRBD1 (6 bases). This CDR3 region has 13 residues. V was trimmed by 4 bases and J by 5 bases, leaving 12 bases between them. CDR1 is SGHRS and CDR2 is YFSETQ in the germline V gene. The CDR3 region is CASSVQGRETQYF. DNA of the CDR3: TGCGCCAGCAGCGTACAGGGAAGGGAGACCCAGTACTTC.